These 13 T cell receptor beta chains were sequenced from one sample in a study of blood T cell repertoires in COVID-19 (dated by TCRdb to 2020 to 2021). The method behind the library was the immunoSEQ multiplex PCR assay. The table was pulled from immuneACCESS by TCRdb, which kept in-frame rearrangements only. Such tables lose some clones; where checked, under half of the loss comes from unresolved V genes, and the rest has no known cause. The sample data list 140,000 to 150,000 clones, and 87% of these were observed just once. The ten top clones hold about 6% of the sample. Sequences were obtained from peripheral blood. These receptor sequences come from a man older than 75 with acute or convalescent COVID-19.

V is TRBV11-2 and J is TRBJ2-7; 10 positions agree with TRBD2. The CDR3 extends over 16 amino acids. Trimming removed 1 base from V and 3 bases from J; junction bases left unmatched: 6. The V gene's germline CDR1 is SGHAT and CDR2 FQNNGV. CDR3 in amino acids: CASSLAWLAGDYEQYF. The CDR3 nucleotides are TGTGCCAGCAGCTTAGCATGGCTAGCGGGAGACTACGAGCAGTACTTC.

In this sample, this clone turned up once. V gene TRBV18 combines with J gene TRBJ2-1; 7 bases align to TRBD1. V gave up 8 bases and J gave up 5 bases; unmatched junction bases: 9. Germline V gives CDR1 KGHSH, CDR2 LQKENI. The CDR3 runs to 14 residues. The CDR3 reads CASNPQGSNNEQFF. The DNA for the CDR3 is TGTGCCAGCAACCCACAGGGGAGCAACAATGAGCAGTTCTTC.

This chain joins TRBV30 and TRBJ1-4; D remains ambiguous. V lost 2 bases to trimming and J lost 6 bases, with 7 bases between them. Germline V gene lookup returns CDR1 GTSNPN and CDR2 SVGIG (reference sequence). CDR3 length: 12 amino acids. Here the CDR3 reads CAWSRVDEKLFF. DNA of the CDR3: TGTGCCTGGAGTCGGGTCGATGAAAAACTGTTTTTT.

The CDR3 sequence is CASSLAGTPSQPQHF. The CDR3 nucleotides are TGTGCCAGCAGCTTAGCGGGGACTCCGAGCCAGCCCCAGCATTTT. J is TRBJ1-5 and V is TRBV7-8, with a possible D match to TRBD1 (5 bases). V dropped 0 bases and J dropped 7 bases, with 13 bases sitting between them. CDR1 is SGHVS, CDR2 FQNEAQ, per germline. The CDR3 runs to 15 residues.

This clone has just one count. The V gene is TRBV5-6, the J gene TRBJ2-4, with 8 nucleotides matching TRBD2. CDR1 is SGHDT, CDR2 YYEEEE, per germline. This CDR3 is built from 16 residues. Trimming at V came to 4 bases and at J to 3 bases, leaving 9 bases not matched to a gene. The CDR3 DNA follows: TGTGCCAGCAGCGGACGCGGGGGGACTAGCAAAAACATTCAGTACTTC. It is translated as CASSGRGGTSKNIQYF.

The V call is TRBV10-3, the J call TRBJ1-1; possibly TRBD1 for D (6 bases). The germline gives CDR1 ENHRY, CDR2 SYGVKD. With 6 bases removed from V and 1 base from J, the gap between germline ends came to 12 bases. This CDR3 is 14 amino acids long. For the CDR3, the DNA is TGTGCCATCAGAGAGGGACAACAGAACACTGAAGCTTTCTTT. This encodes CAIREGQQNTEAFF.

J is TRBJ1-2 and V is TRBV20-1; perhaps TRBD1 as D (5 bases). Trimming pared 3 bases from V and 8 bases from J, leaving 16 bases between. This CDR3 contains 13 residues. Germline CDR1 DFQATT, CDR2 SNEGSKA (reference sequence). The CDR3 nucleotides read TGCAGTGCTAGTAGGACGGGGGTTTTGGGCTACACCTTC. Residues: CSASRTGVLGYTF.

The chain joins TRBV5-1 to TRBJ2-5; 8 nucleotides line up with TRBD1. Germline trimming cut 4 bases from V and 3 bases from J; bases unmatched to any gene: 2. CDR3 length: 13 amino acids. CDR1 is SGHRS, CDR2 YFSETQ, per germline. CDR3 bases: TGCGCCAGCAGCGGGACAGGAAAAGAGACCCAGTACTTC. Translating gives CASSGTGKETQYF.

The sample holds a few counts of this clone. In DNA, the CDR3 is TGTGCCAGCAGCCCACACGACACCTTGGTGACTAACGAGCAGTACTTC. Translation: CASSPHDTLVTNEQYF. This chain links TRBV11-3 with TRBJ2-7; perhaps TRBD2 as D (5 bases). Germline values: CDR1 SGHNT, CDR2 YENEEA. The ends were cut back, 5 bases at V and 5 bases at J, with 22 bases in the middle. This CDR3 is built from 16 residues.

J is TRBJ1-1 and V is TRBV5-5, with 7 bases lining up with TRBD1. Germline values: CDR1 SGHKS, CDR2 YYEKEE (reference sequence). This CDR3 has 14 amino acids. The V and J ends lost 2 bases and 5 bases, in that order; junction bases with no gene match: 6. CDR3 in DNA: TGTGCCAGCAGCTTTGGACAGGTACGGACTGAAGCTTTCTTT. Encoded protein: CASSFGQVRTEAFF. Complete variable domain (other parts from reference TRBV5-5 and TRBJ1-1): DAGVTQSPTHLIKTRGQQVTLRCSPISGHKSVSWYQQVLGQGPQFIFQYYEKEERGRGNFPDRFSARQFPNYSSELNVNALLLGDSALYLCASSFGQVRTEAFFGQGTRLTVV.

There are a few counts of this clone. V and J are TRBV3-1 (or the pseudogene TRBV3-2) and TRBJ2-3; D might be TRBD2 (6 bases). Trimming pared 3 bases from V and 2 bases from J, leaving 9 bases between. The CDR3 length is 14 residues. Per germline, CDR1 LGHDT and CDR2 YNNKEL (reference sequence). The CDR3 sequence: CASSQRGHTDTQYF. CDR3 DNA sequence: TGTGCCAGCAGCCAGCGGGGCCACACAGATACGCAGTATTTT.

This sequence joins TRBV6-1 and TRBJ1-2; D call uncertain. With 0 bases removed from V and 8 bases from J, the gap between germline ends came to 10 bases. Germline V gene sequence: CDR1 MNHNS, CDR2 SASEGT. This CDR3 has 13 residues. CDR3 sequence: CASSEALGRGYTF. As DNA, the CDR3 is TGTGCCAGCAGTGAAGCGCTAGGGAGAGGCTACACCTTC.

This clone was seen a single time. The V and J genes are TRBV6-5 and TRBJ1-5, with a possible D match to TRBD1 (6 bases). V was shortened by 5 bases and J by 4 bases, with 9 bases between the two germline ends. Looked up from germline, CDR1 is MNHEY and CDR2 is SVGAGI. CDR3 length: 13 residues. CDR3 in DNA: TGTGCCAGCAGTCCACAGGGAAATCAGCCCCAGCATTTT. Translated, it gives CASSPQGNQPQHF.